Each of the 9 T cell receptor beta chains below was sequenced from the same sample in a study of HIV-infected patients and healthy controls. About 480 ng RNA was reverse transcribed with alpha and beta constant-region primers. Alpha and beta chain libraries were made separately by chain-specific third strand synthesis with multiplexing indices. TCRdb reprocessed the 5' RACE reads via MiXCR and lists one record per CDR3 protein. The table records some 20,000 distinct CDR3 sequences, 12% of them present only once. The repertoire came from unfractionated whole blood and reflected all unsorted peripheral T cells. The specimen sequenced was blood. These TCRs come from an adult in good health.

In its sample, this clonotype ranks as medium-sized (0.01 to 0.1%). J is TRBJ2-2 and V is TRBV20-1; D call uncertain. CDR3 length: 15 amino acids. Trimming took off 2 bases at V and 4 bases at J, with 14 bases between the two ends. Germline V gene data show CDR1 as DFQATT and CDR2 as SNEGSKA (reference sequence). CDR3 sequence reads: CSARKTNTGTGELFF. CDR3 DNA: TGCAGTGCTAGAAAGACCAACACGGGCACCGGGGAGCTGTTTTTT.

This clonotype has just one count. One junction end does not reproduce the germline sequence, and a read error may be involved. The chain has TRBV7-2 and TRBJ1-1; a possible D gene is TRBD1 (6 bases). The length of the CDR3 is 12 residues. Germline CDR1 reads SGHTA; CDR2 reads FQGNSA. This chain's CDR3 is CARSYRAAEAFF. As DNA, the CDR3 is TGTGCCAGAAGCTACAGGGCTGCTGAAGCTTTCTTT.

This clonotype has at least ten counts. The chain uses TRBV7-3 and TRBJ2-1; the D call may be TRBD1 or TRBD2 (5 bases each). CDR1 is SGHTA, CDR2 FQGTGA, per germline. The CDR3 spans 13 residues. Trimming took off 1 base at V and 7 bases at J, with 8 bases between the two ends. The CDR3 DNA follows: TGTGCCAGCAGCTTAAATGGGGGAAATGAGCAGTTCTTC. Residues: CASSLNGGNEQFF.

This clonotype was detected many times. The chain is built from TRBV4-2 and TRBJ1-1; D not certain. The length of the CDR3 is 14 residues. Germline CDR1 is LGHNA and CDR2 is YNFKEQ. The V and J ends lost 1 base and 5 bases respectively, with 11 bases between them. CDR3 in amino acids: CASSQGNSETEAFF. In nucleotides, the CDR3 is TGTGCCAGCAGCCAAGGAAACAGTGAAACTGAAGCTTTCTTT.

This clonotype has just a few counts. The CDR3 DNA sequence: TGCAGTGCTAGCGGACTAGCGGGGGGTCAAGAGACCCAGTACTTC. Its protein is CSASGLAGGQETQYF. The chain is built from TRBV20-1 and TRBJ2-5; 14 bases fit TRBD2. Unmatched junction bases numbered 2, after V lost 3 bases and J lost 2 bases. The CDR3 sequence is 15 residues long. Germline CDR1 and CDR2: DFQATT and SNEGSKA (reference sequence).

This clonotype is deemed medium-sized (0.01 to 0.1%). The chain recombines TRBV7-2 with TRBJ1-2; D unclear. Germline CDR1 is SGHTA and CDR2 is FQGNSA. Trimming cost V 2 bases and J 4 bases, with 5 bases left between them. This CDR3 has 12 residues. Here the CDR3 DNA reads TGTGCCAGCAGCTTAAATGGCTATGGCTACACCTTC. Encoded protein: CASSLNGYGYTF.

This clonotype appeared many times. The V gene is TRBV7-9, the J gene TRBJ1-1; 7 bases fit TRBD1. CDR3 length equals 15 residues. Looked up from germline, CDR1 is SEHNR and CDR2 is FQNEAQ (reference sequence). V shed 4 bases and J 3 bases; nucleotides not matched to a gene: 8. The CDR3 loop is CASSSEGGSHTEAFF. CDR3 DNA sequence: TGTGCCAGCAGCTCAGAAGGGGGCAGTCACACTGAAGCTTTCTTT. Combining the CDR3 with reference TRBV7-9 and TRBJ1-1 gives the whole variable domain DTGVSQNPRHKITKRGQNVTFRCDPISEHNRLYWYRQTLGQGPEFLTYFQNEAQLEKSRLLSDRFSAERPKGSFSTLEIQRTEQGDSAMYLCASSSEGGSHTEAFFGQGTRLTVV.

This clonotype occurred a few times. The chain recombines TRBV19 with TRBJ2-1, with TRBD2 matching over 8 bases. The CDR3 contains 15 residues. Germline assignment: CDR1 LNHDA and CDR2 SQIVND (reference sequence). V dropped 3 bases and J dropped 6; count of bases not matched to a gene: 7. The chain's CDR3 is CASSMSGGSGNEQFF. The CDR3 DNA follows: TGTGCCAGTAGTATGAGCGGGGGATCAGGCAATGAGCAGTTCTTC.

In its sample, this clonotype was seen a few times. One end of the junction is discordant with germline, which a read error may explain. V is TRBV4-3 and J is TRBJ2-7; 8 bases align to TRBD1. The germline CDR1 and CDR2 sequences are LGHNA and YSLEER. The CDR3 is made up of 11 amino acids. The CDR3 coding sequence is TGCGCCAGCAGCCAACGGGGCAGGGGGCCCTTC. Translated: CASSQRGRGPF.